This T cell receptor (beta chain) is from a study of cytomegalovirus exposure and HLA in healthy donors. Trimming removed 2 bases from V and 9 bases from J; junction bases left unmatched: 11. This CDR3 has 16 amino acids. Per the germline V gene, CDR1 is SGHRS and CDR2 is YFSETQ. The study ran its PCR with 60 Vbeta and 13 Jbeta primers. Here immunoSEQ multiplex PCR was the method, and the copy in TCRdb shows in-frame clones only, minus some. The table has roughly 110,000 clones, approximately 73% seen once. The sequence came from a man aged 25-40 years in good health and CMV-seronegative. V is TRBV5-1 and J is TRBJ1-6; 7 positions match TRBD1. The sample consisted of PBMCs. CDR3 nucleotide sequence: TGCGCCAGCAGCTTCAGCGGAACAGGGGATTTTTCACCCCTCCACTTT. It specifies CASSFSGTGDFSPLHF.